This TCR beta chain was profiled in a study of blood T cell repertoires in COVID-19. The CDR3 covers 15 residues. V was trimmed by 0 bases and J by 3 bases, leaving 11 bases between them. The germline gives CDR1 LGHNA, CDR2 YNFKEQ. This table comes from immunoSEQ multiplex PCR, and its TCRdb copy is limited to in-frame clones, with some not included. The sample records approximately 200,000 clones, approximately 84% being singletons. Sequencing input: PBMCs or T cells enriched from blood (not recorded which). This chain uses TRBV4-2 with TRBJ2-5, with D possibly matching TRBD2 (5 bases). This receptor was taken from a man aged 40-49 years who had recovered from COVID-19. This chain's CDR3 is CASSQDDGGEETQYF. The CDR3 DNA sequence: TGTGCCAGCAGCCAAGATGACGGAGGCGAAGAGACCCAGTACTTC.